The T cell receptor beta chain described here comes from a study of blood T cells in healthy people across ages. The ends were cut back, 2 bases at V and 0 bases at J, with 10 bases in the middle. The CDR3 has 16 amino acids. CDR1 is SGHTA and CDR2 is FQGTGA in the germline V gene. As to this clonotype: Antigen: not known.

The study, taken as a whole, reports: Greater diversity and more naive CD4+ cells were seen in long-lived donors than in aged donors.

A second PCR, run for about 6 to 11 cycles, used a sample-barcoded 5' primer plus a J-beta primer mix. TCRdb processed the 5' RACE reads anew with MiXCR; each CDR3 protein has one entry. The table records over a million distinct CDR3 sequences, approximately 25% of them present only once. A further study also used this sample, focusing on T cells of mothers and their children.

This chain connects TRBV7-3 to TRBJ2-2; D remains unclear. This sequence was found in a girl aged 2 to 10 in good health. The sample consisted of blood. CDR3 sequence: CASSLGYLANTGELFF. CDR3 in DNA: TGTGCCAGCAGCTTAGGATACCTGGCGAACACCGGGGAGCTGTTTTTT.